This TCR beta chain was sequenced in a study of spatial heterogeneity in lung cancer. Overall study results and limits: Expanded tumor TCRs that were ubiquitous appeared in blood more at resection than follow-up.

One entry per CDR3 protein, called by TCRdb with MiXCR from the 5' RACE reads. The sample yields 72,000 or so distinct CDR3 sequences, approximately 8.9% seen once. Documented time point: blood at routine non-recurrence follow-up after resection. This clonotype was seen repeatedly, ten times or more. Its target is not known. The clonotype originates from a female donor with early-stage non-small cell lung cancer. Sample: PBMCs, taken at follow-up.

CDR3 sequence reads: CASSEGEPLNTEAFF. In DNA, the CDR3 is TGTGCCAGCAGTGAAGGGGAGCCTCTGAACACTGAAGCTTTCTTT. The rearrangement uses TRBV2 and TRBJ1-1; no firm D call. Trimming took off 1 base at V and 0 bases at J, with 9 bases between the two ends. This CDR3 is 15 amino acids long. Germline V gene lookup returns CDR1 SNHLY and CDR2 FYNNEI.